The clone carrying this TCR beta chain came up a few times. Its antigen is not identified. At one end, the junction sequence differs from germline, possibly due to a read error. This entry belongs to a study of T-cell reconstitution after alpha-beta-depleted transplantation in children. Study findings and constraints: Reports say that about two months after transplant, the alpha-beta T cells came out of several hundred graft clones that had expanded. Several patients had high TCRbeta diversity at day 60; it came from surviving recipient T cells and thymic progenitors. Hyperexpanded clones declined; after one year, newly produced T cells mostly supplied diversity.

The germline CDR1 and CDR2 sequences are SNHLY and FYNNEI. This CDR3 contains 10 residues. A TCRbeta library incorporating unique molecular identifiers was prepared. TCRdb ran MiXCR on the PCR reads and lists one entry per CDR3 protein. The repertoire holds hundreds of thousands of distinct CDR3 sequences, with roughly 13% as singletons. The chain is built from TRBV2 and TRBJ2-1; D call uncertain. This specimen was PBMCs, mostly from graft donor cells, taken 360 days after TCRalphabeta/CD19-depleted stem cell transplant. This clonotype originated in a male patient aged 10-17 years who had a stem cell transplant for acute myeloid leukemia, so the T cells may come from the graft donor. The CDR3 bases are TGTGCCAGCGCCCACCAACACGGGCTCTTC. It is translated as CASAHQHGLF.